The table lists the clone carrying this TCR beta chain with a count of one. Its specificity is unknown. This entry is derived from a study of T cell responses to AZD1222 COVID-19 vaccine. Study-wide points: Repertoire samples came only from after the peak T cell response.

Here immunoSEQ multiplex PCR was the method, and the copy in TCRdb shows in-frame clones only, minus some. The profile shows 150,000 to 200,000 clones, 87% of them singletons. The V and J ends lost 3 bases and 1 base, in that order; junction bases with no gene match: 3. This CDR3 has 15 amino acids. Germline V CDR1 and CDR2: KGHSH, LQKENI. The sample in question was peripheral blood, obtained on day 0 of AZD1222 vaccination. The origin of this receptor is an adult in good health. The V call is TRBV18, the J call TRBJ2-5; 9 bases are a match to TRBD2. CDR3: CASSPGSGGQETQYF. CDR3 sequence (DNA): TGTGCCAGCTCACCTGGTAGCGGGGGCCAAGAGACCCAGTACTTC. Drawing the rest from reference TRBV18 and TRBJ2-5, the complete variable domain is NAGVMQNPRHLVRRRGQEARLRCSPMKGHSHVYWYRQLPEEGLKFMVYLQKENIIDESGMPKERFSAEFPKEGPSILRIQQVVRGDSAAYFCASSPGSGGQETQYFGPGTRLLVL.